This section outlines one T cell receptor (beta chain) sequence together with its context. The specificity of this receptor is unknown. No base-level quality is on record; no much larger clone is a single base apart. The record originates from a study of cytomegalovirus exposure and HLA in healthy donors (dated by TCRdb to the late 2010s). The study in broad terms: According to an earlier analysis of 587 of the donors, some 170 million T cells yielded some 120 million unique TCR beta sequences and 276 Gb of sequence data. Donor age, sex, ethnicity and CMV serostatus were compiled alongside the repertoire data. The aim of the study was to test whether cataloging public T cell receptors could identify signatures of past pathogen exposure. Using immunosequencing, the study profiled T cell repertoires from some 670 subjects and related those repertoires to cytomegalovirus serostatus. The study combined high-throughput TCR immunosequencing, statistical association of individual TCRs with disease status, and machine learning to predict cytomegalovirus infection status. The number of typed donors differed by locus: about 620-630 for A, B, C, DRB1 and DQB1; 522 for DQA1; 606 for DPA1; and roughly 450 for DPB1. A later genetic analysis used genome-wide SNP genotypes for about 55% of the 666 donors, treating that subset as a discovery cohort. All discovery cohort repertoires had been generated on a single sequencing platform. Among the roughly 390 genotyped donors, under 90% belonged to the genetic ancestry cluster associated with self-reported Caucasian donors. To decide whether each TCR beta V gene segment behaved as functional or pseudogenic, an earlier analysis of several hundred of the donors relied on high-throughput TCR beta sequencing. Because of strong linkage in the cohort, a few DR-DQ haplotypes were treated as single units for association and clustering. In the later analysis, no new phenotypic data were used to find candidate immune exposures; instead, reliance was placed on TCR beta sequences and their occurrence across donors. A later analysis re-analyzed previously published TCR beta repertoires from roughly 690 donors and added high-resolution HLA genotyping to study TCR occurrence patterns. Both class I and class II loci were covered by HLA typing, at four-digit resolution. On average, roughly 200,000 unique TCR beta nucleotide sequences were sequenced per donor among a few hundred genotyped donors of the cohort, with around 19% of those sequences being non-productive. Roughly 300 gigabases of sequencing data and around 90 million unique TCR sequences made up an early release that covered roughly 670 HLA-typed donors. Besides the first cohort of 666 subjects, a separate validation cohort made up of over a hundred different subjects was used.

Overall study outcomes, separate from this receptor: Because counts were too low, about 18 rarely observed V segments, including chromosome 9 orphons, were left out of the earlier analysis of about 500 of the donors. In a later analysis, HLA-associated TCR beta chains were found to be more clonally expanded and to have lower generation probabilities than equally common non-associated chains. In a later analysis, several top co-occurrence clusters were reported to appear linked to parvovirus B19, influenza, CMV and Epstein-Barr virus. A later genetic analysis associated a missense DCLRE1C variant with V-gene and J-gene trimming of TCR beta chains, and an independent cohort replicated the association. In a later genetic analysis, fewer N-insertions in productive TCRs were reported among donors in an Asian-associated ancestry cluster than the roughly 640-donor mean. Only TCR beta chains were sequenced in this cohort, and the absence of alpha or paired-chain data limited detectable features. A further reported finding was that TCR beta sequences accurately predicted the HLA-A and HLA-B alleles for most subjects in the first cohort. A later analysis associated about 17,000 TCR beta sequences with specific HLA alleles at a false discovery rate of 0.05. Because some donors lacked HLA typing at each locus, the association tests relied only on the typed subset. Most TCR sequences were seen in very few donors, while some public TCRs were found in many individuals. A total of about 150 TCR beta chains were listed by the study as associated with cytomegalovirus. An earlier analysis of around 600 of the donors showed that most TCR beta V segments appeared in productive rearrangements either about 87% or about 30% of the time, which broadly matched IMGT annotations. In both the original and validation cohorts, the classifier was reported to diagnose cytomegalovirus status with high specificity and sensitivity. Because the 87-base-pair reads could not distinguish some IMGT-functional V segments, including TRBV6-2 and TRBV6-3, those segments were excluded. Correlated functional status among segregating V segments might be attributable to linkage disequilibrium, but an unknown experimental factor could not be ruled out. According to the authors, the approach could potentially be generalized to other disease states and immunological phenotypes. A group of highly shared sequence variants was considered likely to be a technical artifact of the sequencing pipeline. A few of the identified cytomegalovirus-associated TCR beta chains were confirmed in vitro to be specific for cytomegalovirus antigens. CMV serostatus was the only immune exposure information available for the cohort. According to a later analysis, TCR association rates differed among HLA loci, with DRB1 alleles showing the most associated TCRs and HLA-C alleles showing the fewest. Presence/absence analyses assumed roughly uniform sequencing depth across donors, an assumption that may not hold. Most CMV-associated TCR beta chains appeared to be HLA-restricted in a later analysis, and the HLA associations seemed to be driven largely by CMV exposure. Strong co-occurrence of HLA alleles, especially DR and DQ, made assigning TCR associations to individual alleles difficult.

The cohort was made up of approximately 670 healthy bone marrow donors. At the time of sampling, all cohort members were nominally healthy, though unrecorded immune exposures were likely present. The donor was CMV seropositive and belonged to the group of more than 250 seropositive cohort members. Each donor provided a peripheral blood sample, and peripheral blood mononuclear cells were used for TCR beta sequencing. Genomic DNA extraction from the blood cell samples was performed with the Qiagen DNeasy Blood Extraction Kit. Libraries were constructed by the immunoSEQ multiplex PCR assay. The multiplex PCR relied on a mix of 60 forward primers for TCR Vbeta segments and 13 reverse primers for TCR Jbeta segments. The CDR3 region of rearranged TCR beta genes was amplified from genomic DNA by a multiplex PCR assay. Amplified TCR beta libraries were sequenced as 87-base-pair reads on the Illumina HiSeq System. On the authors' methods: A later analysis counted about 80 million unique TCR beta chains across the 550 to 800 repertoires, and around 9.9 million of these chains were shared by at least two donors. Raw reads were error-corrected and collapsed into unique sequences by a nearest-neighbor algorithm in which closely related sequences were merged to remove PCR and sequencing errors. V, D and J gene segments were assigned by aligning CDR3 sequences to IMGT reference sequences. For a sequence to be retained, a match of at least six nucleotides was required to both a V gene segment and a J gene segment. A rearrangement counted as productive if the CDR3 had no stop codons and remained in frame with V and J, and every other rearrangement counted as non-productive. CDR3 was defined according to IMGT convention as the region running from the second conserved V-encoded cysteine to the conserved J-encoded phenylalanine. The earlier analysis of a few hundred of the donors excluded any sequence lacking an unambiguous match to a single V gene segment. In an earlier analysis of 587 of the donors, V segments were called functional above 56.7% productive rearrangements and were called segregating when the between-donor standard deviation exceeded 5%. A statistical classification framework was built to diagnose cytomegalovirus status from the catalog of TCR beta chain sequences. V and J gene assignment, in a later analysis, came from comparing TCR nucleotide sequences with IMGT/GENE-DB human TR gene sequences. In a later analysis, CDR3 sequences and most-parsimonious VDJ recombination scenarios were assigned using the TCRdist pipeline. In a later analysis, every TCR beta chain was defined by the combination of its CDR3 amino acid sequence and its V-gene family, and reads without a unique V-gene family were dropped. As a way to deal with suspected cross-contamination and a sequencing artifact, a later analysis dropped nearly 600 nucleotide sequences that were highly shared and had low generation probability. For each public chain, a later analysis derived a clonal expansion index from normalized ranks of inferred template counts within each repertoire. In a later analysis, generation probabilities were computed with a VDJ recombination model fitted to out-of-frame rearrangements, and the resulting probabilities were checked against IGoR. A later analysis scored TCR-TCR, TCR-HLA and TCR-CMV co-occurrence with hypergeometric tests, applying a repertoire-size bias correction to TCR pairs. To estimate false discovery rates, a later analysis permuted the HLA or CMV assignments 20 times. In a later analysis, co-occurring TCRs were grouped with DBSCAN, and TCRdist sequence similarity was added when clustering was performed within HLA-allele-positive subsets. Repertoires with fewer than 30,000 or more than 120,000 public chains were left out of co-occurrence clustering, as were about five repertoires with anomalous nucleotide sharing. Drawn from immuneACCESS, this table holds only the in-frame rearrangements with V and J called that TCRdb kept. Clones are partly lost; checked studies trace under half to an unresolved V gene and leave the rest unexplained. The D gene and trimming were derived from the DNA, and the V and J assignments and clone size from that table. Within this sample are around 150,000 clones, with around 80% of them counted one time only. Together, the top ten hold 6% to 7.5% of the sample.

Looking up the germline V gene yields CDR1 LGHNA and CDR2 YNFKEQ. Relative to germline, V is missing 4 bases and J is missing 1 base, with 8 bases of the junction outside any gene match. The CDR3 holds 16 amino acids from the cysteine to the phenylalanine. The CDR3 DNA has 48 bases and is translated from base 1. This receptor was taken from a man between 35 and 55 years old in good health and CMV-seropositive. The chain uses TRBV4-2 and TRBJ1-1; TRBD1 lines up with 8 middle nucleotides. The specimen was PBMCs. The CDR3 reads CASSPSGGLRNTEAFF. The bases read TGTGCCAGCAGCCCGTCAGGGGGCCTGAGGAACACTGAAGCTTTCTTT.